The 26 T cell receptor beta chains given below trace back to one sample, sequenced in a study of cytomegalovirus exposure and HLA in healthy donors. It was with 60 Vbeta and 13 Jbeta primers that the PCR ran. The table came from immunoSEQ multiplex PCR; TCRdb's copy has only in-frame clones and leaves some out. This sample has fewer than 110,000 clones, with under 85% found just once. Input material: PBMCs. The receptors come from a man aged 45-65 years in good health and CMV-seropositive.

The table lists this clone with a few counts. V gene TRBV9 combines with J gene TRBJ1-6; no definite D call. Trimming removed 4 bases from V and 7 bases from J, with 12 bases in between. Germline CDR1 is SGDLS and CDR2 is YYNGEE. The CDR3 is made up of 14 amino acids. DNA of the CDR3: TGTGCCAGCAGCCCCGAAACAGTAAATTCACCCCTCCACTTT. Translating it yields CASSPETVNSPLHF.

The chain recombines TRBV5-1 with TRBJ2-7, with 11 bases aligning to TRBD1. The CDR3 has 15 amino acids. Per the germline V gene, CDR1 is SGHRS and CDR2 is YFSETQ. The V segment lost 0 bases and the J segment 2 bases; nucleotides outside the gene matches: 1. Here the CDR3 reads CASSLVGQGAYEQYF. The CDR3 nucleotides are TGCGCCAGCAGCTTGGTGGGACAGGGGGCCTACGAGCAGTACTTC.

This sequence joins TRBV18 and TRBJ2-1; TRBD2 matches at 7 bases. Germline trimming cut 3 bases from V and 15 bases from J; bases unmatched to any gene: 11. The CDR3 length is 13 residues. Germline-derived CDR1 and CDR2 are KGHSH and LQKENI. This CDR3 reads CASSPPTSSFRFF. Written as DNA, the CDR3 is TGTGCCAGCTCACCTCCGACTAGCAGTTTTCGGTTCTTC.

This chain joins TRBV5-4 and TRBJ2-7, with D possibly matching TRBD1 (6 bases). Trimming removed 0 bases from V and 4 bases from J, with 14 bases in between. Germline-derived CDR1 and CDR2 are SGHNT and YYREEE (reference sequence). This CDR3 region has 15 residues. In DNA form, the CDR3 reads TGTGCCAGCAGCTTGGCAGGGGTAGGGGGTTACGAGCAGTACTTC. Protein sequence: CASSLAGVGGYEQYF.

J is TRBJ2-4 and V is TRBV27; no clear D. This CDR3 contains 16 residues. Trimming took off 6 bases at V and 2 bases at J, with 17 bases between the two ends. Germline V gene lookup returns CDR1 MNHEY and CDR2 SMNVEV (reference sequence). The CDR3 protein is CASSLSFRATKNIQYF. DNA of the CDR3: TGTGCCAGCAGCCTTTCTTTCCGAGCAACCAAAAACATTCAGTACTTC.

This chain connects TRBV6-5 to TRBJ2-7, with D tentatively TRBD1 (6 bases). Trimming pared 0 bases from V and 7 bases from J, leaving 16 bases between. CDR1 MNHEY and CDR2 SVGAGI come from the germline V gene. The CDR3 loop spans 15 amino acids. Here the CDR3 DNA reads TGTGCCAGCAGTTACTCGACAGGAGTGGTCGTTGAGCAGTACTTC. This gives the protein CASSYSTGVVVEQYF.

The genes are TRBV28 and TRBJ2-2; 9 bases map to TRBD2. This CDR3 is 18 amino acids long. Losses at the gene ends were 4 bases for V and 2 bases for J; bases not matched to a gene: 11. CDR1 is MDHEN, CDR2 SYDVKM, per germline. The CDR3 protein is CASSSPGGREGNTGELFF. In DNA form, the CDR3 reads TGTGCCAGCAGTTCCCCGGGAGGGCGGGAGGGAAACACCGGGGAGCTGTTTTTT. Drawing the rest from reference TRBV28 and TRBJ2-2, the complete variable domain is DVKVTQSSRYLVKRTGEKVFLECVQDMDHENMFWYRQDPGLGLRLIYFSYDVKMKEKGDIPEGYSVSREKKERFSLILESASTNQTSMYLCASSSPGGREGNTGELFFGEGSRLTVL.

V and J are TRBV5-1 and TRBJ2-1; 10 bases map to TRBD2. The CDR3 is made up of 16 amino acids. The germline V gene has CDR1 SGHRS and CDR2 YFSETQ. Trimming at V came to 0 bases and at J to 4 bases, leaving 4 bases not matched to a gene. The CDR3 DNA follows: TGCGCCAGCAGCTTGGGTTTAGCGGGGGGTTACAATGAGCAGTTCTTC. Residues: CASSLGLAGGYNEQFF.

This rearrangement joins TRBV5-4 to TRBJ1-4; 7 positions match TRBD1. Looked up from germline, CDR1 is SGHNT and CDR2 is YYREEE (reference sequence). This CDR3 contains 14 residues. Germline trimming cut 4 bases from V and 4 bases from J; bases unmatched to any gene: 4. CDR3 sequence reads: CASSPGQNNEKLFF. The CDR3 DNA sequence: TGTGCCAGCAGCCCGGGACAGAATAATGAAAAACTGTTTTTT. Variable domain in full (rest from reference TRBV5-4 and TRBJ1-4): ETGVTQSPTHLIKTRGQQVTLRCSSQSGHNTVSWYQQALGQGPQFIFQYYREEENGRGNFPPRFSGLQFPNYSSELNVNALELDDSALYLCASSPGQNNEKLFFGSGTQLSVL.

This chain links TRBV7-3 with TRBJ2-1; D is perhaps TRBD2 (5 bases). The CDR3 sequence is 14 residues long. Per the germline V gene, CDR1 is SGHTA and CDR2 is FQGTGA. The V and J ends lost 3 bases and 2 bases respectively, with 8 bases between them. Here the CDR3 reads CASSLTTAYNEQFF. For the CDR3, the DNA is TGTGCCAGCAGCTTGACTACCGCCTACAATGAGCAGTTCTTC.

V and J are TRBV19 and TRBJ1-5; D is unresolved. CDR1 and CDR2 (germline): LNHDA, SQIVND (reference sequence). The CDR3 contains 15 residues. Trimming cost V 3 bases and J 2 bases, with 11 bases left between them. This CDR3 reads CASSISQIGNQPQHF. The DNA for the CDR3 is TGTGCCAGTAGTATTTCACAAATCGGCAATCAGCCCCAGCATTTT. The complete variable domain, with remaining parts taken from reference TRBV19 and TRBJ1-5, reads DGGITQSPKYLFRKEGQNVTLSCEQNLNHDAMYWYRQDPGQGLRLIYYSQIVNDFQKGDIAEGYSVSREKKESFPLTVTSAQKNPTAFYLCASSISQIGNQPQHFGDGTRLSIL.

This clone was counted between two and nine times. This chain links TRBV5-1 with TRBJ2-7; maybe TRBD2 (7 bases). V was trimmed by 5 bases and J by 6 bases, leaving 18 bases between them. The CDR3 contains 14 residues. CDR1 and CDR2 from the germline V gene are SGHRS and YFSETQ. The CDR3 nucleotides are TGCGCCAGCAGTTCCAATTCAAGGGGGGGCGAGCAGTACTTC. This sequence encodes CASSSNSRGGEQYF.

The chain combines TRBV19 with TRBJ2-7; 13 nucleotides line up with TRBD2. CDR1 is LNHDA, CDR2 SQIVND, per germline (reference sequence). V shed 3 bases and J 3 bases; nucleotides not matched to a gene: 2. The CDR3 has 15 amino acids. DNA for the CDR3: TGTGCCAGTAGTATCAGGACTAGCGGGGGCTACGAGCAGTACTTC. Its translation is CASSIRTSGGYEQYF.

The V call is TRBV11-1, the J call TRBJ2-1; 10 bases line up with TRBD2. Germline assignment: CDR1 SGHAT and CDR2 FQDESV (reference sequence). The CDR3 length is 17 residues. V trimming: 1 base; J trimming: 6 bases; junction bases outside the gene matches: 9. The CDR3 region is CASSLDRLAGAGNEQFF. CDR3 DNA sequence: TGTGCCAGCAGCTTAGATCGGCTAGCGGGAGCGGGCAATGAGCAGTTCTTC.

This rearrangement joins TRBV2 to TRBJ1-2; 7 nucleotides line up with TRBD1. Germline V gives CDR1 SNHLY, CDR2 FYNNEI. V lost 2 bases, J lost 4 bases, and 7 bases stayed unmatched. The CDR3 loop spans 15 amino acids. Here the CDR3 reads CASSERGRGSYGYTF. As DNA, the CDR3 is TGTGCCAGCAGTGAAAGAGGCAGGGGGTCCTATGGCTACACCTTC.

The gene calls are TRBV4-3 and TRBJ2-2; 11 bases fit TRBD2. Looked up from germline, CDR1 is LGHNA and CDR2 is YSLEER. V lost 1 base to trimming and J lost 6 bases; unmatched junction nucleotides: 1. CDR3 length: 15 amino acids. The chain's CDR3 is CASSQVAGGPGELFF. The DNA of the CDR3 is TGCGCCAGCAGCCAAGTAGCGGGAGGGCCCGGGGAGCTGTTTTTT.

The gene calls are TRBV27 and TRBJ2-1, with TRBD1 matching over 8 bases. The CDR3 sequence is 17 residues long. CDR1 is MNHEY, CDR2 SMNVEV, per germline (reference sequence). The V and J ends lost 6 bases and 1 base, in that order; junction bases with no gene match: 11. CDR3 bases: TGTGCCAGCAGGTACAATGGGAACAGGGGGTCCTACAATGAGCAGTTCTTC. The encoded protein is CASRYNGNRGSYNEQFF.

The chain combines TRBV10-1 with TRBJ2-3; 7 bases fit TRBD2. V lost 4 bases to trimming and J lost 1 base; unmatched junction nucleotides: 8. CDR1 and CDR2 (germline): WNHNN, SYGVQD (reference sequence). CDR3 length: 16 amino acids. CDR3 nucleotide sequence: TGCGCCAGCAGTGCTGGGGGGGGACTCCGCACAGATACGCAGTATTTT. The encoded protein is CASSAGGGLRTDTQYF.

The chain couples TRBV29-1 to TRBJ2-3; possible D gene TRBD2, 6 bases. CDR1 and CDR2 (germline): SQVTM, ANQGSEA. This CDR3 spans 16 amino acids. V was shortened by 4 bases and J by 2 bases, with 19 bases between the two germline ends. The CDR3 sequence: CSVVFRERGYTDTQYF. CDR3 in DNA: TGCAGCGTTGTTTTTCGGGAGCGTGGATACACAGATACGCAGTATTTT.

This chain connects TRBV7-9 to TRBJ2-1; 12 bases fit TRBD2. Trimming took 5 bases from V and 9 from J; bases not matched to a gene: 8. Germline V gene lookup returns CDR1 SEHNR and CDR2 FQNEAQ (reference sequence). This CDR3 has 15 residues. CDR3 DNA: TGTGCCAGCAGCCTGACTAGCGGGAGTCCTTTTGAGCAGTTCTTC. As protein: CASSLTSGSPFEQFF.

V and J are TRBV7-9 and TRBJ2-1; TRBD1 matches at 7 bases. The germline V gene has CDR1 SEHNR and CDR2 FQNEAQ (reference sequence). CDR3 length: 15 amino acids. V shed 7 bases, J shed 8 bases, and the junction held 14 bases outside the gene matches. CDR3 residues: CASTRGTVVKDEQFF. Here the CDR3 DNA reads TGTGCCAGCACCAGGGGGACAGTAGTTAAGGATGAGCAGTTCTTC.

This chain joins TRBV6-5 and TRBJ2-3; 7 bases fit TRBD2. The length of the CDR3 is 14 residues. Trimming took 9 bases from V and 5 from J; bases not matched to a gene: 11. Germline values: CDR1 MNHEY, CDR2 SVGAGI. The CDR3 sequence is CASSVREGIDTQYF. CDR3 DNA: TGTGCCAGTTCCGTGAGGGAGGGGATAGATACGCAGTATTTT.

The chain carries TRBV11-3 and TRBJ2-3, with a possible D match to TRBD1 (5 bases). CDR3 length: 15 residues. Germline V gene lookup returns CDR1 SGHNT and CDR2 YENEEA. V lost 10 bases to trimming and J lost 6 bases, with 23 bases between them. CDR3 DNA sequence: TGTGCCACCCTTAGGGGCTTTTCCCCCTGGGATACGCAGTATTTT. This translates into CATLRGFSPWDTQYF.

The chain uses TRBV28 and TRBJ2-5; the match to TRBD1 covers 8 bases. The J call is uncertain, as TRBJ2-7 better fits the DNA end. The CDR3 is 13 residues long. Germline CDR1 and CDR2: MDHEN and SYDVKM. The CDR3 sequence is CASSLTGEYEQYF. CDR3 DNA: TGTGCCAGCAGTTTGACAGGGGAGTACGAGCAGTACTTC.

This clone occurred once. The genes are TRBV30 and TRBJ1-4; D is possibly TRBD1 (6 bases). The V gene's germline CDR1 is GTSNPN and CDR2 SVGIG (reference sequence). The V gene lost 0 bases and the J gene lost 6 bases, with 14 bases spanning the gap. The CDR3 length is 15 residues. Written as DNA, the CDR3 is TGTGCCTGGAGTGTACTGCCAGGGGCCGATGAAAAACTGTTTTTT. Amino acid sequence: CAWSVLPGADEKLFF.

V usage is TRBV5-6 and J usage is TRBJ2-5; a weak D match, TRBD2 (6 bases). The CDR3 is made up of 14 amino acids. Trimming cost V 7 bases and J 2 bases, with 15 bases left between them. CDR1 is SGHDT, CDR2 YYEEEE, per germline. For the CDR3, the DNA is TGTGCCAGCCAAGACGCCGGGACTCAAGAGACCCAGTACTTC. Translated: CASQDAGTQETQYF. The full variable domain, in which reference TRBV5-6 and TRBJ2-5 provide the parts outside the CDR3, is DAGVTQSPTHLIKTRGQQVTLRCSPKSGHDTVSWYQQALGQGPQFIFQYYEEEERQRGNFPDRFSGHQFPNYSSELNVNALLLGDSALYLCASQDAGTQETQYFGPGTRLLVL.